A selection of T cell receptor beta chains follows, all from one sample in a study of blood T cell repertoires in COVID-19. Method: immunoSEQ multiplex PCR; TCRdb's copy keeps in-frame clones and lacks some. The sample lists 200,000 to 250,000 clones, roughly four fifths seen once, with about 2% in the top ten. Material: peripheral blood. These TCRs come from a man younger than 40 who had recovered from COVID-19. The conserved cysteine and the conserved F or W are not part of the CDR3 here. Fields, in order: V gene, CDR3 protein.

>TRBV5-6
ASSWPGTGRPRANYGYT
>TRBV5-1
ASSLAGGGGNEQF
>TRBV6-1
ASSERPGQPQH
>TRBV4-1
ASSQGIELLNTEAF
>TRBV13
ASSVGGLARADTQY
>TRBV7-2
ASSLQGGVTGELF
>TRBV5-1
ASSLGSSGGRDEQF
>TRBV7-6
ASSLAPGGLSGANVLT
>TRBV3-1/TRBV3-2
ASSQAFETGETGELF
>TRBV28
ASSYGGQGRNTEAF
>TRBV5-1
ASSTTSGSDTQY
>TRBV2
ASGGPEGYT